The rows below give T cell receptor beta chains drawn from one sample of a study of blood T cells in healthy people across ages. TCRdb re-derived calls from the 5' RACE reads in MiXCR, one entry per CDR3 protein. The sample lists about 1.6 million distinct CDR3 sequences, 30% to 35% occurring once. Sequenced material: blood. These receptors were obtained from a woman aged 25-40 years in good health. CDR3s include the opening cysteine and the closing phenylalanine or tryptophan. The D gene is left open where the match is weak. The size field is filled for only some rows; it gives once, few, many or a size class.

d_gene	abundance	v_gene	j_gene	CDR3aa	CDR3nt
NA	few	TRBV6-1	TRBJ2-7	CASREDSYEQYF	TGTGCCAGCAGAGAGGACTCCTACGAGCAGTACTTC
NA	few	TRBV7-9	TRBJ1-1	CASSPTDPWTEAFF	TGTGCCAGCAGCCCCACGGACCCGTGGACTGAAGCTTTCTTT
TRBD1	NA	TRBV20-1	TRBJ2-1	CSASRTGGTCNEQFF	TGCAGTGCTAGCCGGACAGGAGGAACCTGCAATGAGCAGTTCTTC
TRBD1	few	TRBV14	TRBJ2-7	CASSPAGTGRYEQYF	TGTGCCAGCAGCCCCGCCGGGACAGGGAGGTACGAGCAGTACTTC
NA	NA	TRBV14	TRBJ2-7	CASSQSPIQQYF	TGTGCCAGCAGCCAGTCCCCAATCCAGCAGTACTTC
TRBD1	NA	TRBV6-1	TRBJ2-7	CVSSSGQGGSYEQYF	TGTGTCAGCAGCTCGGGACAGGGAGGGTCCTACGAGCAGTACTTC
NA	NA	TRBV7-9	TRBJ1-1	CASSLGGKYTEAFF	TGTGCCAGCAGCTTAGGTGGGAAATACACTGAAGCTTTCTTT
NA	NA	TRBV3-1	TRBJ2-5	CASKIRGTQYF	TGTGCCAGCAAAATCCGTGGGACCCAGTACTTC
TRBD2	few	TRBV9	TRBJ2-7	CASRPSSAGIDEQYF	TGTGCCAGCAGGCCCAGCTCAGCGGGAATCGACGAGCAGTACTTC
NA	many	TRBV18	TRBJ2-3	CASSPTRSTDTQYF	TGTGCCAGCAGCCCGACGAGATCCACAGATACGCAGTATTTT
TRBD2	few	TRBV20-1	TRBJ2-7	CSARDVQLAGIYEQYF	TGCAGTGCTAGAGATGTCCAACTAGCGGGGATCTACGAGCAGTACTTC
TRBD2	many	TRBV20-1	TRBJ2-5	CSARGLAGPWTQYF	TGCAGTGCTAGAGGACTAGCGGGTCCTTGGACCCAGTACTTC
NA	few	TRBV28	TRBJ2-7	CASTQSGPAVAYEQYF	TGTGCCAGCACCCAAAGCGGTCCAGCGGTGGCCTACGAGCAGTACTTC
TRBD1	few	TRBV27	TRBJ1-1	CASMGQGAMNTEAFF	TGTGCCAGCATGGGACAGGGGGCGATGAACACTGAAGCTTTCTTT
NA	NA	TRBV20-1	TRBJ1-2	CSARVSGIHSIANYGYTF	TGCAGTGCTAGAGTTTCCGGGATCCATAGCATAGCTAACTATGGCTACACCTTC
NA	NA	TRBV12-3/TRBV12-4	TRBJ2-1	CASSWAPGALSYNEQFF	TGTGCCAGCAGTTGGGCTCCTGGGGCACTTTCCTACAATGAGCAGTTCTTC
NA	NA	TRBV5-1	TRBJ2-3	CASSLEPGPSTDTQYF	TGCGCCAGCAGCTTGGAGCCAGGGCCTAGCACAGATACGCAGTATTTT
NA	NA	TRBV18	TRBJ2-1	CASSPGTYISYNEQFF	TGTGCCAGCTCACCGGGGACCTACATCTCCTACAATGAGCAGTTCTTC
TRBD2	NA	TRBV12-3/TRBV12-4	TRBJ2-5	CASRRTREREYF	TGTGCCAGCAGACGGACTAGGGAGCGGGAGTACTTC
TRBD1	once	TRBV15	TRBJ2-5	CATSRSRGLETQYF	TGTGCCACCAGCAGGTCCAGGGGGCTAGAGACCCAGTACTTC
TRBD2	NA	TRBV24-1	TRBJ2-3	CATRSTSGDTDTQYF	TGTGCCACCAGATCGACTAGCGGAGACACAGATACGCAGTATTTT
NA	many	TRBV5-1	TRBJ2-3	CASSVRPGSPDTQYF	TGCGCCAGCAGCGTGAGGCCAGGTAGCCCAGATACGCAGTATTTT
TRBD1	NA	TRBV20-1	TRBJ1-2	CSARVYTGVVDGYTF	TGCAGTGCTAGAGTATACACAGGGGTGGTAGACGGCTACACCTTC
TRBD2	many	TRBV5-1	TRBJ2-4	CASSLSRERSIQYF	TGCGCCAGCAGCTTGTCGCGGGAGAGAAGCATTCAGTACTTC
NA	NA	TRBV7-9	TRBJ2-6	CASSSEGDSGANVLTF	TGTGCCAGCAGCTCCGAAGGAGACTCGGGGGCCAACGTCCTGACTTTC
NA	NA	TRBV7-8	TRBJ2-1	CASSSPPRAGTSYNEQFF	TGTGCCAGCAGCTCCCCGCCGAGGGCGGGAACCTCCTACAATGAGCAGTTCTTC
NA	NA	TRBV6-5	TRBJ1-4	CASSYSSANEKLFF	TGTGCCAGCAGTTACTCGTCGGCTAATGAAAAACTGTTTTTT
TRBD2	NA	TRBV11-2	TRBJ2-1	CASSFSAGEGDEQFF	TGTGCCAGCAGCTTTTCAGCGGGAGAGGGGGATGAGCAGTTCTTC
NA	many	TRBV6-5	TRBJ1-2	CASREQHGYTF	TGTGCCAGCAGGGAACAGCATGGCTACACCTTC
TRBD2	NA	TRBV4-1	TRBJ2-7	CASSQTGTRGYEQYF	TGCGCCAGCAGTCAAACCGGGACTAGAGGCTACGAGCAGTACTTC
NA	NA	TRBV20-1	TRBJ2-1	CSARVAGLQSNEQFF	TGCAGTGCTAGAGTGGCTGGGCTCCAATCCAATGAGCAGTTCTTC
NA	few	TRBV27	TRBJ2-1	CASSFGRPDEQFF	TGTGCCAGCAGTTTCGGCAGGCCGGATGAGCAGTTCTTC
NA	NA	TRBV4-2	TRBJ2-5	CASSHPGSETQYF	TGTGCCAGCAGCCACCCGGGGAGTGAGACCCAGTACTTC
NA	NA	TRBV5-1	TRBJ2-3	CASSPTSTGTDTQYF	TGCGCCAGCAGCCCCACCTCTACAGGGACAGATACGCAGTATTTT
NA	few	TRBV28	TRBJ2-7	CASSPTAFEQYF	TGTGCCAGCAGTCCGACAGCCTTTGAGCAGTACTTC
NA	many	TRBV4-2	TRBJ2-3	CASSQVLTDTQYF	TGTGCCAGCAGCCAAGTCCTTACAGATACGCAGTATTTT
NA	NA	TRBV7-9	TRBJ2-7	CASSLGPKELHEQYF	TGTGCCAGCAGCTTAGGGCCGAAGGAGCTACACGAGCAGTACTTC
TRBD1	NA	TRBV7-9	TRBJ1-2	CASSQQGARGYTF	TGTGCCAGCAGTCAACAGGGGGCGCGAGGCTACACCTTC
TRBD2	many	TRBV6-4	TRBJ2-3	CASSDSRGGADTQYF	TGTGCCAGCAGTGACTCCCGCGGGGGGGCAGATACGCAGTATTTT
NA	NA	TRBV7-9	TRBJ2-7	CASEAAPYEQYF	TGTGCCAGCGAAGCGGCCCCCTACGAGCAGTACTTC
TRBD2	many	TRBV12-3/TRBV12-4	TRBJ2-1	CASRLSGREQNEQFF	TGTGCCAGCAGACTTAGCGGGAGGGAGCAGAATGAGCAGTTCTTC
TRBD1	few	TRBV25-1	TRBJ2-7	CASSGGTGDEQYF	TGTGCCAGCAGTGGGGGGACAGGGGACGAGCAGTACTTC
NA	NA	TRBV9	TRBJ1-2	CASSVGPAYGYTF	TGTGCCAGCAGCGTTGGCCCAGCCTATGGCTACACCTTC
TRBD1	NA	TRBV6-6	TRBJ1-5	CALASGQGHYDHQPQHF	TGTGCCCTAGCCTCTGGACAGGGGCATTATGATCATCAGCCCCAGCATTTT
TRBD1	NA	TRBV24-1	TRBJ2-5	CATSDRDRARTQYF	TGTGCCACCAGTGATCGCGACAGGGCGAGGACCCAGTACTTC
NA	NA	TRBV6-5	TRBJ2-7	CASSYSRGEATSYEQYF	TGTGCCAGCAGTTACTCTAGGGGGGAGGCCACCTCCTACGAGCAGTACTTC
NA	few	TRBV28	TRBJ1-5	CASNPYWCQIPQPQHF	TGTGCCAGCAACCCCTATTGGTGCCAGATCCCTCAACCCCAGCATTTT
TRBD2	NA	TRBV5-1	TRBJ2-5	CASSEELAGPQETQYF	TGCGCCAGCAGCGAGGAATTAGCGGGGCCCCAAGAGACCCAGTACTTC
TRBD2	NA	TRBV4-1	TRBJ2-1	CASSRLAGDSYNEQFF	TGCGCCAGCAGCCGACTAGCGGGAGACTCCTACAATGAGCAGTTCTTC
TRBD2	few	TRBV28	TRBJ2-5	CASMLNGLEGTQYF	TGTGCCAGCATGCTCAACGGACTAGAGGGGACCCAGTACTTC
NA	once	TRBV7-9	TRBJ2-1	CASNTGDISYNEQFF	TGTGCCAGCAATACGGGAGATATCTCCTACAATGAGCAGTTCTTC
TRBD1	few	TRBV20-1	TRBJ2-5	CSVIESRTGKQTQYF	TGCAGTGTCATAGAGTCTAGGACAGGGAAGCAGACCCAGTACTTC
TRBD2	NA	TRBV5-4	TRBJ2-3	CASRRLAATDTQYF	TGTGCCAGCAGACGACTAGCGGCCACAGATACGCAGTATTTT
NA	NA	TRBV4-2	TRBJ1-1	CASSPELGESGAFF	TGTGCCAGCAGCCCCGAGCTTGGGGAATCTGGAGCTTTCTTT
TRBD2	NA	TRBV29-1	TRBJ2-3	CSAVAGGQGAPDTQYF	TGCAGCGCCGTAGCGGGAGGGCAAGGGGCCCCAGATACGCAGTATTTT
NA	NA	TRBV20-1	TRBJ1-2	CSARDSVGRGSSGYTF	TGCAGTGCTAGAGATTCGGTCGGCAGGGGCTCGTCTGGCTACACCTTC
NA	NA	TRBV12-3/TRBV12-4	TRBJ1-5	CASSFTQPQHF	TGTGCCAGCAGTTTCACTCAGCCCCAGCATTTT